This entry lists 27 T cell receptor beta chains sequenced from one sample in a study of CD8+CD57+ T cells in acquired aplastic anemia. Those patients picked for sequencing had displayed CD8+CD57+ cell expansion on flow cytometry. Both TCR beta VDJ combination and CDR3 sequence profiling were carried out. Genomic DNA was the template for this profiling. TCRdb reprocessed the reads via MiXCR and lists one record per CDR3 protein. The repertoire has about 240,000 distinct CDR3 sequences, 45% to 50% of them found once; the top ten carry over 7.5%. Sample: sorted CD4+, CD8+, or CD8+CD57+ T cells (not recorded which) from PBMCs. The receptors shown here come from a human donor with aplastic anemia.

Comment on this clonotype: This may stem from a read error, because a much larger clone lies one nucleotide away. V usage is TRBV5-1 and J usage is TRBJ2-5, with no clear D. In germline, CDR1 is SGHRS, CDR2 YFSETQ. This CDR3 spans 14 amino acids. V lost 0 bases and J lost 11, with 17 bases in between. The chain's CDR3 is CASSLGRNYNEQYF. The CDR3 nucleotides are TGCGCCAGCAGCTTGGGTCGGAACTACAATGAGCAGTACTTC. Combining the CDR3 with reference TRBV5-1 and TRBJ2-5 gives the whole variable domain KAGVTQTPRYLIKTRGQQVTLSCSPISGHRSVSWYQQTPGQGLQFLFEYFSETQRNKGNFPGRFSGRQFSNSRSEMNVSTLELGDSALYLCASSLGRNYNEQYFGPGTRLLVL.

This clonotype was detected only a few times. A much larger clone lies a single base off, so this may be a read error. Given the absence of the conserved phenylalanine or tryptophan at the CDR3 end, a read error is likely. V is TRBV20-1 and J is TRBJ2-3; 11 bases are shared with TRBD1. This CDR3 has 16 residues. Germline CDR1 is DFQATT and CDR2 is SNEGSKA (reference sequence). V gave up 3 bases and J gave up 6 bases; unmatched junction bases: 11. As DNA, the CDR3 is TGCAGTGCTAGGCATTACCGGGACAGGGGGTCGGATACGCAGTATTCT. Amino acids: CSARHYRDRGSDTQYS.

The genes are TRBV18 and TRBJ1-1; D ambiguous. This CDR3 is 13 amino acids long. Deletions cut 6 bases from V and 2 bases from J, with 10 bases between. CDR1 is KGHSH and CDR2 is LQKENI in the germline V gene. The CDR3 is CASSITANTEAFF. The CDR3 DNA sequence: TGTGCCAGCTCCATCACAGCTAACACTGAAGCTTTCTTT.

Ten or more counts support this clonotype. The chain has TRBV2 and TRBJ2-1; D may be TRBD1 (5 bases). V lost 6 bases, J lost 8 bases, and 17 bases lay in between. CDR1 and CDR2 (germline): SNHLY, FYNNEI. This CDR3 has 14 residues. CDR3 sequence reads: CASRPRQHVDEQFF. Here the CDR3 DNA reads TGTGCCAGCAGGCCGAGACAGCACGTAGATGAGCAGTTCTTC.

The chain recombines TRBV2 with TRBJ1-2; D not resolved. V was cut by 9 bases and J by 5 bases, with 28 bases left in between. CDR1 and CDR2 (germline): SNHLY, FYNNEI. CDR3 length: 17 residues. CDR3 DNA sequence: TGTGCCAGGGAGCGGAGGACGGAGGGATACGCGACGTATGGCTACACCTTC. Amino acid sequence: CARERRTEGYATYGYTF.

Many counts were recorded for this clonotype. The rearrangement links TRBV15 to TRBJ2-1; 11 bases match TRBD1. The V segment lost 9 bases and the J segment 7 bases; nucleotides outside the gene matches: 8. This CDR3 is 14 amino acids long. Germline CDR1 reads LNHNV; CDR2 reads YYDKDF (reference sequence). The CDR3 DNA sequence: TGTGCCACTGCCGGGACAGGGGGTGTTAATGAGCAGTTCTTC. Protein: CATAGTGGVNEQFF.

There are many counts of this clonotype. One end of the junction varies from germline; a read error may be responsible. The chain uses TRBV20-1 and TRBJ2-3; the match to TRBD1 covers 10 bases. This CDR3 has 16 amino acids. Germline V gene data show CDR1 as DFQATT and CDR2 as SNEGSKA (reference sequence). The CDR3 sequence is CSAHEEDRGPTDRQYF. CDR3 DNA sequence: TGCAGTGCCCATGAGGAAGACAGGGGGCCTACAGATAGGCAGTATTTT.

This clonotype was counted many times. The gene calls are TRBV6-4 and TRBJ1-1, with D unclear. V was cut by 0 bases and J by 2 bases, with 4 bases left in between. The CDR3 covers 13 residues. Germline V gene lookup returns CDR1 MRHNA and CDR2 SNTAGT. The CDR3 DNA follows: TGTGCCAGCAGTGACTCGGACAACACTGAAGCTTTCTTT. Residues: CASSDSDNTEAFF.

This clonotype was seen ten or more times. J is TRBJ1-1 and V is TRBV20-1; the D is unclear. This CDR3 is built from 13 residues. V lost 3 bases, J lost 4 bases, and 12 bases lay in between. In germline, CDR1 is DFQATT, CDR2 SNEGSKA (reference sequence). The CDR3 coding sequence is TGCAGTGCTAGTCTGACCGAAGGCACTGAAGCTTTCTTT. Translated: CSASLTEGTEAFF.

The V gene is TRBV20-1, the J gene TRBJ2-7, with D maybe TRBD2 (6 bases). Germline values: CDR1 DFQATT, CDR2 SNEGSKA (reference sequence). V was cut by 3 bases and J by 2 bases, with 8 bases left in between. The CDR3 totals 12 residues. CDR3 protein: CSASGGPYEQYF. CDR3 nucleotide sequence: TGCAGTGCTAGCGGGGGACCCTACGAGCAGTACTTC.

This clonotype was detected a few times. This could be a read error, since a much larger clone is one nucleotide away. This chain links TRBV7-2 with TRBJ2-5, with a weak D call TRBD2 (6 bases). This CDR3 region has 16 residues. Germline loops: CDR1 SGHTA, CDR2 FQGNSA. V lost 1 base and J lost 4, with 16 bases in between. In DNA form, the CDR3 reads TGTGCCAGCAGCTTAGTCTTAGCGGAGGGCCGAGAGACCCAGTACTTC. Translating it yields CASSLVLAEGRETQYF.

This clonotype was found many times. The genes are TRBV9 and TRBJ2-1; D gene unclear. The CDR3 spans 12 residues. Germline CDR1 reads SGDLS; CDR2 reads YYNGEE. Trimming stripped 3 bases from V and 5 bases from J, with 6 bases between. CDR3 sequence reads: CASSAHHNEQFF. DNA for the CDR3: TGTGCCAGCAGCGCCCATCACAATGAGCAGTTCTTC.

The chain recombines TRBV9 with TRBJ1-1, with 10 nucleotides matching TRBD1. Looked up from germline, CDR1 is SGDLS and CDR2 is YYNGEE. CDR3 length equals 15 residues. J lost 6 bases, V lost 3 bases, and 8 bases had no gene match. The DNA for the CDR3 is TGTGCCAGCAGCGAGGACAGGGGGTTAGTCTCTGAAGCTTTCTTT. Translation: CASSEDRGLVSEAFF.

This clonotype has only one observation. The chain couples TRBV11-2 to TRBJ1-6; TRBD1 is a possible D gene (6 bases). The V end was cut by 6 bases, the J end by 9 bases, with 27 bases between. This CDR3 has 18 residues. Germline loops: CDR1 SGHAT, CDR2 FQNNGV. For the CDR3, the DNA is TGTGCCAGCAGTTATCCCGCGGCAGGGGCGATCTTTAGTTCACCCCTCCACTTT. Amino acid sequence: CASSYPAAGAIFSSPLHF.

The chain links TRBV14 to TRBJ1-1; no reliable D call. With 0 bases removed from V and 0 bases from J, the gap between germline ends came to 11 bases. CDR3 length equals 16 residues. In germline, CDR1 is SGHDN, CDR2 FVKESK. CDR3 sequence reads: CASSQEERHLNTEAFF. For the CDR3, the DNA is TGTGCCAGCAGCCAAGAAGAGCGACACCTGAACACTGAAGCTTTCTTT.

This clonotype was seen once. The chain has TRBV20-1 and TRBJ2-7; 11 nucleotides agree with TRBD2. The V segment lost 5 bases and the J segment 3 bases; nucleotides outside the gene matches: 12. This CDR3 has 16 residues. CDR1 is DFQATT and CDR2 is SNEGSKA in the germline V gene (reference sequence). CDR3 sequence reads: CSAVSLAGGLLYEQYF. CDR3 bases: TGCAGTGCTGTCAGCCTAGCGGGGGGACTCCTCTACGAGCAGTACTTC.

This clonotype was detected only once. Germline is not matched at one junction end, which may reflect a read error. The CDR3 DNA follows: TGTGCCAGCAGTTCGAGCTCCTACGAGCAGTGCTTC. This gives the protein CASSSSSYEQCF. The gene calls are TRBV10-3 and TRBJ2-7; no clear D. The germline gives CDR1 ENHRY, CDR2 SYGVKD. The CDR3 covers 12 residues.

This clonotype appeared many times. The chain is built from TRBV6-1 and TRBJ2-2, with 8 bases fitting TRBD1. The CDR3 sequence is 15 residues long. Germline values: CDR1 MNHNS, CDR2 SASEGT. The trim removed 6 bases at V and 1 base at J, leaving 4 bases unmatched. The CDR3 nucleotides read TGTGCCAGCAGCGTAGACAGGGGGAACACCGGGGAGCTGTTTTTT. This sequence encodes CASSVDRGNTGELFF.

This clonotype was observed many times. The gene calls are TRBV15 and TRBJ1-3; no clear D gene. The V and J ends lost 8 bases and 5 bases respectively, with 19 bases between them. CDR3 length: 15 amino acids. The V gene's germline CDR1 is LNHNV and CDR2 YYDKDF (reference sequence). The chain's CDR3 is CATGEEADHRNTIYF. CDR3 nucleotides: TGTGCCACCGGGGAAGAGGCGGATCACAGAAACACCATATATTTT.

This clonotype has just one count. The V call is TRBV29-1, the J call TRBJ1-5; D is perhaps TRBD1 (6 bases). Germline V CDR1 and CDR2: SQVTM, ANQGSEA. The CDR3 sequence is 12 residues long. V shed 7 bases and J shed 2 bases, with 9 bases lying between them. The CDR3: CSAGEGNQPQHF. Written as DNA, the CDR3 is TGCAGCGCAGGGGAGGGCAATCAGCCCCAGCATTTT.

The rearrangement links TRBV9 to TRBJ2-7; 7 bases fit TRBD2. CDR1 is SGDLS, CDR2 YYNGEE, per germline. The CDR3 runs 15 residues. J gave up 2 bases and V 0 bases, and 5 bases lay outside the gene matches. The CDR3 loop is CASSVAPAGTYEQYF. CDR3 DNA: TGTGCCAGCAGCGTAGCTCCAGCGGGGACCTACGAGCAGTACTTC.

CDR3 in amino acids: CASSLRWSVSRGKYQPQHF. The CDR3 DNA is TGTGCCAGCAGTTTAAGGTGGTCTGTCTCGCGGGGAAAGTATCAGCCCCAGCATTTT. The chain is built from TRBV6-4 and TRBJ1-5; no reliable D call. Trimming cost V 5 bases and J 5 bases, with 28 bases left between them. Looked up from germline, CDR1 is MRHNA and CDR2 is SNTAGT. This CDR3 is built from 19 residues.

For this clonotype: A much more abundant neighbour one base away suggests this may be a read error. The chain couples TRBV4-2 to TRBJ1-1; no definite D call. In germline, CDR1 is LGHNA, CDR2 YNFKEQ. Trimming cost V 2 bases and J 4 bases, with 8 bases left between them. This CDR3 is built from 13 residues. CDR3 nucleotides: TGTGCCAGCAGCCAACTTCTGAGCACTGAAGCTTTCTTT. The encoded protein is CASSQLLSTEAFF.

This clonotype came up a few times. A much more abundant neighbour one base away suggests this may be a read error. The CDR3, as DNA: TGTGCCAGCAGCTACAATGGCCCTCCGAACGCCGGGGAGCTGTTTTTT. This translates into CASSYNGPPNAGELFF. This rearrangement joins TRBV7-9 to TRBJ2-2; D gene uncertain. Germline CDR1 and CDR2: SEHNR and FQNEAQ (reference sequence). This CDR3 is 16 amino acids long.

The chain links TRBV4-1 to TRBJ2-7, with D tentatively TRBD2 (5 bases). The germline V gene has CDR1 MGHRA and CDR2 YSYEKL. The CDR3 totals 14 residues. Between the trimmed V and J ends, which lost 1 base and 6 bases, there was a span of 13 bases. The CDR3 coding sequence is TGCGCCAGCAGCCAAGTATCACTAGGAAGCGAGCAGTACTTC. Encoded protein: CASSQVSLGSEQYF.

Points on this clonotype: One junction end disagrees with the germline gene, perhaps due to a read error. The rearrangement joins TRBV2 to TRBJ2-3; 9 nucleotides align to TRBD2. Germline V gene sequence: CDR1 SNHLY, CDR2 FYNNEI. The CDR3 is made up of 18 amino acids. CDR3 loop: CASRDGGGGGGAGDAQYF. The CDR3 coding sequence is TGTGCCAGCAGGGATGGGGGGGGGGGCGGGGGGGCTGGAGATGCGCAGTATTTT. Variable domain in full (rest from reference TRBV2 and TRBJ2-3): EPEVTQTPSHQVTQMGQEVILRCVPISNHLYFYWYRQILGQKVEFLVSFYNNEISEKSEIFDDQFSVERPDGSNFTLKIRSTKLEDSAMYFCASRDGGGGGGAGDAQYFGPGTRLTVL.

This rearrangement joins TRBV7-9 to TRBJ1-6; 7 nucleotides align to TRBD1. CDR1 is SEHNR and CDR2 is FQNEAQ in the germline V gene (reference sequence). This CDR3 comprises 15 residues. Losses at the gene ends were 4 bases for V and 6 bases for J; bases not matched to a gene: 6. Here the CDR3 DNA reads TGTGCCAGCAGCTCGACAGGGAGATCTAATTCACCCCTCCACTTT. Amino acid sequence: CASSSTGRSNSPLHF.